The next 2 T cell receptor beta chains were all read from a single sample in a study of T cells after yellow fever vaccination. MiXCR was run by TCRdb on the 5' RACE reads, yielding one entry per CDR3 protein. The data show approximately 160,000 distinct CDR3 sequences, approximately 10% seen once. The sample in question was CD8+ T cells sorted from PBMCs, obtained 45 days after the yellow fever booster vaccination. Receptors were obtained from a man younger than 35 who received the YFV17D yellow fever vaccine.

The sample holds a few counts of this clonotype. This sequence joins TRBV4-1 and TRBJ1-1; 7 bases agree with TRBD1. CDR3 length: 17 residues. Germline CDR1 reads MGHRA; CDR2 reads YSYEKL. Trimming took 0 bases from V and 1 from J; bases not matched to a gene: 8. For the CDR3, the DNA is TGCGCCAGCAGCCAAGAAATCTTTGGGACAGAGAACACTGAAGCTTTCTTT. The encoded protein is CASSQEIFGTENTEAFF.

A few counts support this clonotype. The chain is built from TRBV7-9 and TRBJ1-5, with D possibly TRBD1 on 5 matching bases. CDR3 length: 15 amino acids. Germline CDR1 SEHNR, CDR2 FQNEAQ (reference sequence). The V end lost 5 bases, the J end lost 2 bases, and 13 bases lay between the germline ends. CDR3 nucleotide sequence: TGTGCCAGCAGCGAGTTAGCGGGGGGCAATCAGCCCCAGCATTTT. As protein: CASSELAGGNQPQHF.